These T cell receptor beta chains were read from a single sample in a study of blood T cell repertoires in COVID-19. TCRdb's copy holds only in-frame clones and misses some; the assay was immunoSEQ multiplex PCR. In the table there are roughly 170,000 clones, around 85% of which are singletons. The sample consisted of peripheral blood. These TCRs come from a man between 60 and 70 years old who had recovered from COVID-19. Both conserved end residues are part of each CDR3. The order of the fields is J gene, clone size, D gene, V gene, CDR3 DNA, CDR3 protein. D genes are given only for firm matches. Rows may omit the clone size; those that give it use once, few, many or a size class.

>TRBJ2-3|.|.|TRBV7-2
TGTGCCAGCAGCTTAAAAGTAGGCGGGGCCTACACAGATACGCAGTATTTT
CASSLKVGGAYTDTQYF
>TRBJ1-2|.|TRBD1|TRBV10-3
TGTGCCATCACCAGAAGGACCGGGACAGGAGAGTATGGCTACACCTTC
CAITRRTGTGEYGYTF
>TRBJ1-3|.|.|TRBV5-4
TGTGCCAGCAGCCCGGGAGGGAACAGTTCTCCGGGAAACACCATATATTTT
CASSPGGNSSPGNTIYF
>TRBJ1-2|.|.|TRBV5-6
TGTGCCAGCAGCTTGAGGGGTGGCTACACCTTC
CASSLRGGYTF
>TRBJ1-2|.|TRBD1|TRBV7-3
TGTGCCAGCAGCGACACAGGGGAGTATGGCTACACCTTC
CASSDTGEYGYTF
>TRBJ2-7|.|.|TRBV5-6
TGTGCCAGCAGCGTCAACTACGAGCAGTACTTC
CASSVNYEQYF
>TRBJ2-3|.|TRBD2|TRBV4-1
TGCGCCAGCAGACTCATACCAGGTACCGGGACTAGCGGACTCACAGATACGCAGTATTTT
CASRLIPGTGTSGLTDTQYF
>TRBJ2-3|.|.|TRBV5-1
TGCGCCAGCAGCTTGGCCGCAGGGAATGTAGGAGATACGCAGTATTTT
CASSLAAGNVGDTQYF
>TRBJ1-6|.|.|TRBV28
TGTGCCAGCAGTTTTCGGGGTTGGAATTCACCCCTCCACTTT
CASSFRGWNSPLHF
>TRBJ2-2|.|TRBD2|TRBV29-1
TGCAGCGTGATGATGCTAGCGGAACGCACCGGGGAGCTGTTTTTT
CSVMMLAERTGELFF
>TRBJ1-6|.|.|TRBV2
TGTGCCAGCAGTGGACAGGCCGTTTCACCCCTCCACTTT
CASSGQAVSPLHF
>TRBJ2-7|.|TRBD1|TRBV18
TGTGCCAGCTCACCAGGACAGGGATTTTCCGAGCAGTACTTC
CASSPGQGFSEQYF
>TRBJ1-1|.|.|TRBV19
TGTGCCAGTAGAAGAGGACAGAACACTGAAGCTTTCTTT
CASRRGQNTEAFF
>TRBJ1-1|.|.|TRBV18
TGTGCCAGCTCACCACTCCCAGGAGAAGCTTTCTTT
CASSPLPGEAFF
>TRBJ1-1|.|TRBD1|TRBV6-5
TGTGCCAGCAGTACGGGGACAGTGAACACTGAAGCTTTCTTT
CASSTGTVNTEAFF
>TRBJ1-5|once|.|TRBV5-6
TGTGCCAGCAGCCAGGACAGAAATAGCAATCAGCCCCAGCATTTT
CASSQDRNSNQPQHF
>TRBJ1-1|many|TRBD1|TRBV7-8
TGTGCCAGCAGTAAAGGGACAGGGGGGAACACTGAAGCTTTCTTT
CASSKGTGGNTEAFF
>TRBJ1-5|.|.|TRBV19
TGTGCCATTGGACAGATCAATCAGCCCCAGCATTTT
CAIGQINQPQHF
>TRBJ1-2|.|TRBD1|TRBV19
TGTGCCAGTAGATATACCGACAGGGCTGGTGGCTACACCTTC
CASRYTDRAGGYTF
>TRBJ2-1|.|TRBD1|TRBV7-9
TGTGCCAGCAGCTGGCCGGGACAGGGGGACAATGAGCAGTTCTTC
CASSWPGQGDNEQFF
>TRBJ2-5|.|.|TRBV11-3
TGTGCCAGCAGCCGGGTTGCCCAAGAGACCCAGTACTTC
CASSRVAQETQYF
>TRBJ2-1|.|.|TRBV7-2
TGTGCCAGCAGCCCTCTCGGCCAGGGTTACAATGAGCAGTTCTTC
CASSPLGQGYNEQFF
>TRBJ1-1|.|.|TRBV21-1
TGTGCCAGCAGCAAAGCGCGGGAGGGGGCGCAAACTGAAGCTTTCTTT
CASSKAREGAQTEAFF
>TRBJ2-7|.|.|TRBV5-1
TGCGCCAGCAGCCTGACTGACTCCTACGAGCAGTACTTC
CASSLTDSYEQYF
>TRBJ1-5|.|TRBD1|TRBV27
TGTGCCAGCAGTCGGACAGGGAAGGTGGGCAATCAGCCCCAGCATTTT
CASSRTGKVGNQPQHF
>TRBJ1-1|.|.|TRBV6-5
TGTGCCAGCAGCGGTCAGGGTGGGGCTTTCTTT
CASSGQGGAFF
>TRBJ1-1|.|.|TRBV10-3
TGTGCCATCAGGGCAGCCGAATCCACAGCCCGGAACACTGAAGCTTTCTTT
CAIRAAESTARNTEAFF
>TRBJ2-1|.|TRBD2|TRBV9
TGTGCCAGCAGCGCTGCCGGGACTAGCTTCAATGAGCAGTTCTTC
CASSAAGTSFNEQFF
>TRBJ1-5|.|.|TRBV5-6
TGTGCCAGCAATCTGTGGGGCAGGGATCAGCCCCAGCATTTT
CASNLWGRDQPQHF
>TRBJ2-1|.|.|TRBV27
TGTGCCAGCAGAGTCCGAGAACAGGGGGGGAATGAGCAGTTCTTC
CASRVREQGGNEQFF
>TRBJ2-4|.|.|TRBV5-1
TGCGCCAGCAGCTTGGCCATGGAGTGGGGGCCCTTAGCCAAAAACATTCAGTACTTC
CASSLAMEWGPLAKNIQYF
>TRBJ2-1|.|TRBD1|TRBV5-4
TGTGCCAGCATTAAGGAACCGGGACAGACTACCAATGAGCAGTTCTTC
CASIKEPGQTTNEQFF
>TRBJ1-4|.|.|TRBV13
TGTGCCAGCAGCTCCTTCAGGGAAAAACTGTTTTTT
CASSSFREKLFF
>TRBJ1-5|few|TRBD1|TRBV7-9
TGTGCCAGCAGCTTAGGAATCGGACAGGGTAGATTGGGCAATCAGCCCCAGCATTTT
CASSLGIGQGRLGNQPQHF
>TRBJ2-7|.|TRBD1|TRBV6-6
TGTGCCAGCAGTTACGGGACAGGGGTCGAGCAGTACTTC
CASSYGTGVEQYF
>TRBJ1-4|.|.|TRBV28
TGTGCCAGCAGTTCCCCGATACAGGCCAATGAAAAACTGTTTTTT
CASSSPIQANEKLFF
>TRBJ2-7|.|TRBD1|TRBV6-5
TGTGCCAGCAGTTACAAGGGGACAGGGATATCCTACGAGCAGTACTTC
CASSYKGTGISYEQYF
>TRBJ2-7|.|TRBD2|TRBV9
TGTGCCAGCAGCGTAGCTCCGGGGGGCTCCTACGAGCAGTACTTC
CASSVAPGGSYEQYF
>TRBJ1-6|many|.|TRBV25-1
TGTGCCAGCAGTGTCCACCGGGGAGGGATCAATTCACCCCTCCACTTT
CASSVHRGGINSPLHF
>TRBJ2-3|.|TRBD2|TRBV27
TGTGCCAGCAGTTCCCAAACCTCCTGGACTAGCGGGGGGCGGTTAAGGATAAATACGCAGTATTTT
CASSSQTSWTSGGRLRINTQYF
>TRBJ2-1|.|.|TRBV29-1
TGCAGCGTTGAAGTTCCACGGACGGGATTTTCATACAATGAGCAGTTCTTC
CSVEVPRTGFSYNEQFF
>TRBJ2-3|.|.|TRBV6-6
TGTGCCAGCAGTTACCCGGGCACAGATACGCAGTATTTT
CASSYPGTDTQYF
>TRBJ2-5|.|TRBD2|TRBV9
TGTGCCAGCAGCTCTCCGCTAGCGGGGAAACAAGAGACCCAGTACTTC
CASSSPLAGKQETQYF
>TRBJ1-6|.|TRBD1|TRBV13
TGTGCCAGCAGCTTAAGGGGGCGCGACTATAATTCACCCCTCCACTTT
CASSLRGRDYNSPLHF
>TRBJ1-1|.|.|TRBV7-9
TGTGCCAGCAGCTTAGGAGACTGGGTGGTAGGAGCTTTCTTT
CASSLGDWVVGAFF
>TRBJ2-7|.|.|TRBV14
TGTGCCAGCAGCCCCCTTATCCGGGACAAGCAGTACTTC
CASSPLIRDKQYF